These 17 T cell receptor beta chains were all obtained from the same sample, sequenced in a study of shared clonotypes between healthy human individuals. Libraries were prepared by immunoSEQ multiplex PCR; TCRdb keeps only in-frame clonotypes and omits some of them. The table records 2,500,000 or so clones, roughly 93% of them present only once. The sequenced sample was naive CD4+ T cells from PBMCs. Noted subset: CD45RA+ positively selected. The origin of the receptors is a man aged 18 to 30 in good health. Some clones in this sample may be carry-over from other donors' samples.

This clone is a singleton in its sample. Other DNA variants within this sample encode the same CDR3. This rearrangement joins TRBV5-4 to TRBJ2-7; TRBD2 aligns across 8 bases. Trimming at V came to 0 bases and at J to 5 bases, leaving 4 bases not matched to a gene. Germline CDR1 SGHNT, CDR2 YYREEE (reference sequence). The CDR3 extends over 14 amino acids. CDR3 loop: CASSLASGSDEQYF. The DNA for the CDR3 is TGTGCCAGCAGCTTGGCCAGCGGGAGCGACGAGCAGTACTTC.

The gene calls are TRBV7-3 and TRBJ2-4; TRBD2 agrees at 7 bases. CDR3 length: 13 amino acids. Germline CDR1 is SGHTA and CDR2 is FQGTGA. V lost 5 bases to trimming and J lost 5 bases; unmatched junction nucleotides: 3. DNA for the CDR3: TGTGCCAGCAGCGAGGGGAGGGAAAACATTCAGTACTTC. It yields the protein CASSEGRENIQYF.

J is TRBJ2-2 and V is TRBV9, with D tentatively TRBD1 (5 bases). V was trimmed by 6 bases and J by 6 bases, leaving 6 bases between them. Looked up from germline, CDR1 is SGDLS and CDR2 is YYNGEE. The CDR3 is 11 amino acids. CDR3 in amino acids: CASKGAGELFF. CDR3 bases: TGTGCCAGCAAAGGGGCCGGGGAGCTGTTTTTT.

V usage is TRBV7-2 and J usage is TRBJ2-2; no clear D. Germline V CDR1 and CDR2: SGHTA, FQGNSA. This CDR3 is built from 16 residues. V lost 2 bases and J 0 bases, leaving 10 bases between the germline ends. DNA for the CDR3: TGTGCCAGCAGCTTATCCCCGGCTTCGAACACCGGGGAGCTGTTTTTT. This sequence encodes CASSLSPASNTGELFF.

The chain carries TRBV7-3 and TRBJ2-1; TRBD2 might be the D (5 bases). The CDR3 runs 17 residues. The germline V gene encodes CDR1 SGHTA and CDR2 FQGTGA. V gave up 5 bases and J gave up 0 bases, with 17 bases separating them. Here the CDR3 reads CASSLAPGVSSYNEQFF. DNA for the CDR3: TGTGCCAGCAGCCTAGCCCCCGGGGTGAGCTCCTACAATGAGCAGTTCTTC.

The chain employs TRBV27 and TRBJ2-5; no clear D gene. V lost 5 bases and J lost 4, with 17 bases in between. Germline V CDR1 and CDR2: MNHEY, SMNVEV (reference sequence). The CDR3 has 15 amino acids. The CDR3 loop reads CASSPSGRGVETQYF. The CDR3 nucleotides are TGTGCCAGCAGTCCATCCGGTCGTGGCGTAGAGACCCAGTACTTC.

This chain connects TRBV7-2 to TRBJ1-1; perhaps TRBD1 as D (5 bases). Germline V CDR1 and CDR2: SGHTA, FQGNSA. The CDR3 has 15 amino acids. V lost 4 bases, J lost 0 bases, and 12 bases lay in between. CDR3 region: CASSWRGTVNTEAFF. CDR3 nucleotides: TGTGCCAGCAGCTGGCGCGGGACTGTGAACACTGAAGCTTTCTTT.

This chain joins TRBV18 and TRBJ1-2, with D maybe TRBD1 (5 bases). The CDR3 has 14 residues. CDR1 is KGHSH and CDR2 is LQKENI in the germline V gene. Trimming took off 6 bases at V and 6 bases at J, with 17 bases between the two ends. CDR3 nucleotides: TGTGCCAGCTCCGTGGGGCTGGGAAGGGATGGCTACACCTTC. It specifies CASSVGLGRDGYTF.

V is TRBV30 and J is TRBJ1-5; D uncertain. The germline CDR1 and CDR2 sequences are GTSNPN and SVGIG (reference sequence). The V and J ends lost 0 bases and 2 bases respectively, with 14 bases between them. This CDR3 comprises 16 residues. In nucleotides, the CDR3 is TGTGCCTGGAGTGTACTCCGGGGAGATGGCAATCAGCCCCAGCATTTT. This encodes CAWSVLRGDGNQPQHF.

The gene calls are TRBV27 and TRBJ2-2; 7 bases fit TRBD1. CDR3 length: 17 amino acids. Germline CDR1 is MNHEY and CDR2 is SMNVEV (reference sequence). V shed 6 bases and J 7 bases; nucleotides not matched to a gene: 17. For the CDR3, the DNA is TGTGCCAGCAGCCCTTATCCGGGACAGTTTGGTTTCGGGGAGCTGTTTTTT. Protein: CASSPYPGQFGFGELFF.

J is TRBJ1-5 and V is TRBV5-8, with a possible D match to TRBD1 (6 bases). The CDR3 is 16 residues long. CDR1 and CDR2 from the germline V gene are SGHTS and YDEGEE. Trimming stripped 0 bases from V and 1 base from J, with 11 bases between. The CDR3 bases are TGTGCCAGCAGCTTGGGACAGGTTAGGAGCAATCAGCCCCAGCATTTT. Amino acids: CASSLGQVRSNQPQHF.

The chain employs TRBV5-6 and TRBJ1-1; 8 bases map to TRBD1. Germline V CDR1 and CDR2: SGHDT, YYEEEE. The trim removed 4 bases at V and 0 bases at J, leaving 5 bases unmatched. The CDR3 loop spans 15 amino acids. CDR3 loop: CASSRDRTMNTEAFF. In nucleotides, the CDR3 is TGTGCCAGCAGCCGGGACAGGACAATGAACACTGAAGCTTTCTTT.

The J gene is TRBJ2-7, the V gene TRBV5-6; perhaps TRBD1 as D (6 bases). The CDR3 runs 16 residues. Trimming took off 1 base at V and 0 bases at J, with 14 bases between the two ends. Germline CDR1 SGHDT, CDR2 YYEEEE. The CDR3 protein is CASSLLFGQSSYEQYF. The DNA for the CDR3 is TGTGCCAGCAGCTTGCTATTTGGACAGTCCTCCTACGAGCAGTACTTC.

This chain links TRBV4-2 with TRBJ2-2; D ambiguous. The CDR3 sequence is 16 residues long. Trimming took off 5 bases at V and 1 base at J, with 14 bases between the two ends. Germline V CDR1 and CDR2: LGHNA, YNFKEQ. The DNA of the CDR3 is TGTGCCAGCAGCTCACGCGCCGGTCAGAACACCGGGGAGCTGTTTTTT. Its translation is CASSSRAGQNTGELFF.

The chain links TRBV19 to TRBJ1-1; a possible D gene is TRBD1 (5 bases). Looked up from germline, CDR1 is LNHDA and CDR2 is SQIVND (reference sequence). The CDR3 length is 15 residues. V lost 8 bases and J 6 bases, leaving 22 bases between the germline ends. The DNA of the CDR3 is TGTGCCAGTTCACGGGACCACTTTGGCTGGGCTGAAGCTTTCTTT. It yields the protein CASSRDHFGWAEAFF.

In its sample, this clone was seen once. V usage is TRBV2 and J usage is TRBJ1-2, with D uncertain. With 4 bases removed from V and 2 bases from J, the gap between germline ends came to 8 bases. This CDR3 contains 13 residues. Germline assignment: CDR1 SNHLY and CDR2 FYNNEI. The CDR3 protein is CASSASANYGYTF. CDR3 in DNA: TGTGCCAGCAGTGCGTCGGCCAACTATGGCTACACCTTC.

This chain uses TRBV15 with TRBJ2-2; 8 bases agree with TRBD2. The CDR3 extends over 17 amino acids. Germline CDR1 is LNHNV and CDR2 is YYDKDF (reference sequence). The J segment lost 5 bases and the V segment lost 3 bases, leaving 11 bases of the junction unmatched. As DNA, the CDR3 is TGTGCCACCAGCAGGCCCCACGGCACTAGCGGAACCGGGGAGCTGTTTTTT. Its translation: CATSRPHGTSGTGELFF.